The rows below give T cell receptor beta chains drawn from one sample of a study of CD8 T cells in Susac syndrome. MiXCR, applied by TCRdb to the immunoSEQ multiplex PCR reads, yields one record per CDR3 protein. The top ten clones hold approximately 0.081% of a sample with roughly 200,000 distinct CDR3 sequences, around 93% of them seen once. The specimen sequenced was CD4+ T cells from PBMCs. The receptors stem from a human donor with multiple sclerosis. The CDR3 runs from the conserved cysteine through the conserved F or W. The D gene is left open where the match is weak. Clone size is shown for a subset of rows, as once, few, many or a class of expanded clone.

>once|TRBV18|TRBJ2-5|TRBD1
TGTGCCAGCTCGCTGGACAGGGGGTTTGAGACCCAGTACTTC
CASSLDRGFETQYF
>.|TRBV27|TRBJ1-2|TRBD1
TGTGCCAGCAGTTTGAGTCCGGGACAGGGCCCTCTAAACTATGGCTACACCTTC
CASSLSPGQGPLNYGYTF
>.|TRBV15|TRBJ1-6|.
TGTGCCACTACTCGCTCCTATAATTCACCCCTCCACTTT
CATTRSYNSPLHF
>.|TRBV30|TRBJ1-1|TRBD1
TGTGCCTGGACGACAGGGTCAGAAGAAGCTTTCTTT
CAWTTGSEEAFF
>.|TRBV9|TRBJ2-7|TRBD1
TGTGCCAGCAGCGGACCGGGACAGGCGGGAGAGCAGTACTTC
CASSGPGQAGEQYF
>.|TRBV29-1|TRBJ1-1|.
TGCAGCGTGACAGTGAACACTGAAGCTTTCTTT
CSVTVNTEAFF
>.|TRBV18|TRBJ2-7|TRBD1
TGTGCCAGCTCAGCACTTCCGGGACAGGCTAACTACGAGCAGTACTTC
CASSALPGQANYEQYF
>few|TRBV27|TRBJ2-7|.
TGTGCCAGCAGTTTGGGGACCGGGAGCTCCTACGAGCAGTACTTC
CASSLGTGSSYEQYF
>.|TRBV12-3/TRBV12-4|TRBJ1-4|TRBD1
TGTGCCAGCAGTTCGGGACAGGATAATGAAAAACTGTTTTTT
CASSSGQDNEKLFF
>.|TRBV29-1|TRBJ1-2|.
TGCAGCGTTGAGGTTGGATATGGCTACACCTTC
CSVEVGYGYTF
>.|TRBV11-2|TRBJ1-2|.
TGTGCCAGCAGCTTCAGGGGAGGCTACACCTTC
CASSFRGGYTF
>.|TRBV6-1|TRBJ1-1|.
TGTGCCAGCAGTGAATCTGCGGTGCTGAACACTGAAGCTTTCTTT
CASSESAVLNTEAFF
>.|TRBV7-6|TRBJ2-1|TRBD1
TGTGCCAGCAGCTTAGGGCGGGTAGGGACAGCTGAGCAGTTCTTC
CASSLGRVGTAEQFF
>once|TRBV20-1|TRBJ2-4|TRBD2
TGCAGTGCCCCGACTAGCGGGGTTAACATTCAGTACTTC
CSAPTSGVNIQYF
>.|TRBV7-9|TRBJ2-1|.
TGTGCCAGCAGCTTAGGAGGGGTATCCTACAATGAGCAGTTCTTC
CASSLGGVSYNEQFF
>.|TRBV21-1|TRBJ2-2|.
TGTGCCAGCAGCAAGGAGGGTAGGACCGGGGAGCTGTTTTTT
CASSKEGRTGELFF
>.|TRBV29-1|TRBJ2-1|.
TGCAGCGTTGAAACAGGGCAGAGCGGCAATGAGCAGTTCTTC
CSVETGQSGNEQFF
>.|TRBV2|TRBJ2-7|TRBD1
TGTGCCAGCAGTTGGGACAGGGACTACGAGCAGTACTTC
CASSWDRDYEQYF
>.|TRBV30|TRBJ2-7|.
TGTGCCTGGGGGCTAGCGAACGAGCAGTACTTC
CAWGLANEQYF
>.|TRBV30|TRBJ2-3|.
TGTGCCTGGAGTTTGTTTGCAGATACGCAGTATTTT
CAWSLFADTQYF
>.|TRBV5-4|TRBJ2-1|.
TGTGCCAGCAGCCCGGACAGCCCGGCCTACAATGAGCAGTTCTTC
CASSPDSPAYNEQFF
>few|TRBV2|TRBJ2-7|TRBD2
TGTGCCAGCATGGGGGGGTACGAGCAGTACTTC
CASMGGYEQYF
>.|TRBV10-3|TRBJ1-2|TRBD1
TGTGCCATCAGTGAGCCAGGACAGGCCAACACCTTC
CAISEPGQANTF
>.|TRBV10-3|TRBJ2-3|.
TGTGCCATCAGTGAGTCAGATACGCAGTATTTT
CAISESDTQYF
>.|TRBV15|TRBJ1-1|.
TGTGCCACCAGCGACGGCAACACTGAAGCTTTCTTT
CATSDGNTEAFF
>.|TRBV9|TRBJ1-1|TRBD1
TGTGCCAGCAGCCCCAGACAGGGCCCCCCAAACACTGAAGCTTTCTTT
CASSPRQGPPNTEAFF
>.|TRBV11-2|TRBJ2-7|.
TGTGCCATAGGAGGGGGATACGAGCAGTACTTC
CAIGGGYEQYF
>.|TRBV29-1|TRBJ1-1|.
TGCAGCGTTGCCGCGTCGGGGTCTAACACTGAAGCTTTCTTT
CSVAASGSNTEAFF